The rows below give T cell receptor beta chains drawn from one sample of a study of neurological immune-mediated disorders. In TCRdb, the 5' RACE reads were re-called with MiXCR into one record per CDR3 protein. The sample records 39,000 or so distinct CDR3 sequences, roughly 4.8% being singletons. Specimen: CD4+ T cells from blood. The receptors were gathered from a man aged 18 to 30 in good health. Both conserved end residues are part of each CDR3. A D gene is named only where the DNA matches it firmly. Clone size is given as how often the clone was seen (once, few, many) or a class if it is expanded.

j_gene,abundance,v_gene,d_gene,CDR3aa,CDR3nt
TRBJ2-3,many,TRBV4-2,-,CASSQGQTRYRTDTQYF,TGTGCCAGCAGCCAAGGGCAGACCCGATACCGCACAGATACGCAGTATTTT
TRBJ1-1,many,TRBV11-2,-,CASRRGTVVQDTEAFF,TGTGCCAGCAGGCGGGGAACAGTCGTTCAGGACACTGAAGCTTTCTTT
TRBJ1-5,many,TRBV20-1,-,CSARKGGSNQPQHF,TGCAGTGCTAGGAAGGGAGGGAGCAATCAGCCCCAGCATTTT
TRBJ2-2,many,TRBV7-9,-,CASSLSGELFF,TGTGCCAGCAGCTTATCCGGGGAGCTGTTTTTT
TRBJ2-4,many,TRBV5-1,-,CASSLTLENIQYF,TGCGCCAGCAGCTTGACGCTGGAAAACATTCAGTACTTC
TRBJ1-3,many,TRBV6-5,-,CASSYSTWGFSLSGNTIYF,TGTGCCAGCAGTTACTCGACCTGGGGGTTCTCCCTCTCTGGAAACACCATATATTTT
TRBJ2-7,many,TRBV7-2,TRBD2,CASSPYRDYSYEQYF,TGTGCCAGCAGCCCCTACCGGGACTACTCCTACGAGCAGTACTTC
TRBJ2-3,many,TRBV12-3/TRBV12-4,-,CASSSRDLRTDTQYF,TGTGCCAGCAGTTCCCGGGACTTACGCACAGATACGCAGTATTTT
TRBJ2-1,many,TRBV7-2,TRBD1,CASSPTGQGSYNEQFF,TGTGCCAGCAGCCCCACGGGACAGGGGTCCTACAATGAGCAGTTCTTC
TRBJ2-5,many,TRBV20-1,-,CSARRVVGEETQYF,TGCAGTGCGAGACGGGTTGTGGGGGAAGAGACCCAGTACTTC
TRBJ1-2,many,TRBV20-1,-,CSAPPGAGIYGYTF,TGCAGTGCCCCCCCCGGCGCGGGAATCTATGGCTACACCTTC
TRBJ2-7,many,TRBV24-1,-,CATSGPGSYEQYF,TGTGCCACCAGTGGCCCAGGGTCCTACGAGCAGTACTTC
TRBJ1-1,few,TRBV5-1,-,CASSLWGIDTEAFF,TGCGCCAGCAGCTTGTGGGGGATAGACACTGAAGCTTTCTTT
TRBJ2-3,medium-sized,TRBV29-1,-,CSVDGAPSTDTQYF,TGCAGCGTTGACGGGGCTCCTAGCACAGATACGCAGTATTTT
TRBJ2-6,many,TRBV14,-,CASSQASGANVLTF,TGTGCCAGCAGCCAAGCATCTGGGGCCAACGTCCTGACTTTC
TRBJ1-2,many,TRBV5-1,-,CASSLYRAVEGHGYTF,TGCGCCAGCAGCTTATACCGGGCCGTGGAGGGACATGGCTACACCTTC
TRBJ2-7,many,TRBV6-2/TRBV6-3,-,CASSYSVGRQYF,TGTGCCAGCAGTTACTCCGTGGGGAGGCAGTACTTC
TRBJ2-1,many,TRBV3-1,TRBD2,CASSRESGTRNYNEQFF,TGTGCCAGCAGCCGAGAGTCCGGGACTAGGAATTACAATGAGCAGTTCTTC
TRBJ2-3,many,TRBV6-5,TRBD2,CASRRVDSGGADTQYF,TGTGCCAGCAGGCGTGTCGATAGCGGGGGGGCAGATACGCAGTATTTT
TRBJ1-5,medium-sized,TRBV5-5,TRBD1,CASSSGGSRDQPQHF,TGTGCCAGCAGCTCAGGGGGCTCGAGGGATCAGCCCCAGCATTTT
TRBJ2-7,many,TRBV6-1,TRBD2,CASGTNSYEQYF,TGTGCCAGCGGGACTAACAGCTACGAGCAGTACTTC
TRBJ2-7,many,TRBV7-2,-,CASSFSGDEQYF,TGTGCCAGCAGCTTTTCGGGGGACGAGCAGTACTTC